The rows below give T cell receptor beta chains drawn from one sample of a study of beta chain features in type 1 diabetes. The table came from immunoSEQ multiplex PCR; TCRdb's copy has only in-frame clones and leaves some out. This table holds approximately 120,000 clones, roughly 43% found once. Sequenced input: stem cell memory CD4+ T cells from blood. The receptors were sampled from a woman aged 18-30 years in good health. The CDR3 runs from the conserved cysteine through the conserved F or W. The D gene is left open where the match is weak. Some rows have no size entry. The others give once, few or many, or a class for an expanded clone.

NA	TRBJ2-2	TRBV19	NA	TGTGCCAGTAGCCGGCAGGGGAACACCGGGGAGCTGTTTTTT	CASSRQGNTGELFF
few	TRBJ2-1	TRBV7-3	TRBD1	TGTGCCAGCAGCAGGACAGGGAACAATGAGCAGTTCTTC	CASSRTGNNEQFF
few	TRBJ1-1	TRBV14	TRBD1	TGTGCCAGCAGCTTAGTCGGTTGGACAGGGGGCACTGAAGCTTTCTTT	CASSLVGWTGGTEAFF
NA	TRBJ2-6	TRBV19	TRBD2	TGTGCCAGTAGGGATGGACTTACGAGGACTAGCGGGAGGTTCTCTGGGGCCAACGTCCTGACTTTC	CASRDGLTRTSGRFSGANVLTF
NA	TRBJ2-7	TRBV7-9	TRBD2	TGTGCCAGCAGCGAAACTAGCGGGAGGTCCCACGAGCAGTACTTC	CASSETSGRSHEQYF
NA	TRBJ2-5	TRBV18	NA	TGTGCCAGCGGGCCCAGAGAGACCCAGTACTTC	CASGPRETQYF
NA	TRBJ2-7	TRBV5-1	TRBD1	TGCGCCAGCAGCTGGGGGACAGGGAGGACCTACGAGCAGTACTTC	CASSWGTGRTYEQYF
NA	TRBJ2-7	TRBV7-2	TRBD1	TGTGCCAGCAGCCCGTACAGGGGGCCCAACGAGCAGTACTTC	CASSPYRGPNEQYF
NA	TRBJ1-2	TRBV5-6	TRBD1	TGTGCCAGCAGCTTGGCGGGACAGGGGAAATGGGGCTACACCTTC	CASSLAGQGKWGYTF
NA	TRBJ2-7	TRBV25-1	NA	TGTGCCAGCTCCGCACACTACGAGCAGTACTTC	CASSAHYEQYF
few	TRBJ2-1	TRBV20-1	TRBD1	TGCAGTGCTACACGGGACAGGGTTGAGTTCTTC	CSATRDRVEFF
few	TRBJ2-3	TRBV7-9	NA	TGTGCCAGCAGCCGGTTGGAGCCCGGTGGCTATTTT	CASSRLEPGGYF
NA	TRBJ1-2	TRBV5-4	NA	TGTGCCAGCAGCTTCCGCAGTAACTATGGCTACACCTTC	CASSFRSNYGYTF
NA	TRBJ2-2	TRBV11-3	TRBD2	TGTGCCAGCAGCTCGGGACTAGGGGCCGGGGAGCTGTTTTTT	CASSSGLGAGELFF
NA	TRBJ2-7	TRBV4-3	NA	TGCGCCAGCAGCCAACAGCATAACCGCGGGTTCGACGAGCAGTACTTC	CASSQQHNRGFDEQYF
NA	TRBJ2-1	TRBV18	TRBD1	TGTGCCAGCTCACCTGACAGGGGATACAATGAGCAGTTCTTC	CASSPDRGYNEQFF
NA	TRBJ1-5	TRBV19	NA	TGTGCCAGTAGTATAGGACAGATGAAGTCGTCGCCCCAGCATTTT	CASSIGQMKSSPQHF
few	TRBJ2-3	TRBV11-2	NA	TGTGCCAGCAGCTTAGTGTCTCTAGGAGGAGCTGGTCGGTATTTT	CASSLVSLGGAGRYF
few	TRBJ1-3	TRBV12-5	TRBD1	TGTGCTAGTGGTTTGGGACCGGGACAGGGGTTTGCTGGAAACACCATATATTTT	CASGLGPGQGFAGNTIYF
NA	TRBJ2-1	TRBV25-1	NA	TGTGCCAGCAGTCGAAGCGGGCTACAAGTCAATGAGCAGTTCTTC	CASSRSGLQVNEQFF
few	TRBJ1-5	TRBV19	TRBD1	TGTGCCAGTAGTATCCGGGACAGAAATCAGCCCCAGCATTTT	CASSIRDRNQPQHF
NA	TRBJ1-2	TRBV7-6	TRBD1	TGTGCCAGCAGCACCCGGGACAGGGATCTTTATGGCTACACCTTC	CASSTRDRDLYGYTF
few	TRBJ2-1	TRBV28	NA	TGTGCCAGCAGTTTGATCGGGAACAATGAGCAGTTCTTC	CASSLIGNNEQFF
NA	TRBJ2-5	TRBV6-1	NA	TGTGCCAGCAGTGAACCGGGAGACCGGCCAGGGGAGACCCAGTACTTC	CASSEPGDRPGETQYF
NA	TRBJ2-7	TRBV5-6	TRBD1	TGTGCCAGCAGCTTGCCCGGACAGGGGGGTAGCGAGCAGTACTTC	CASSLPGQGGSEQYF
NA	TRBJ1-5	TRBV27	NA	TGTGCCAGCAGTTGGCGGGGCAACAATCAGCCCCAGCATTTT	CASSWRGNNQPQHF
NA	TRBJ1-2	TRBV5-1	NA	TGCGCCAGCAGCGCCGCGGGGGCGGACTATGGCTACACCTTC	CASSAAGADYGYTF
NA	TRBJ1-5	TRBV7-9	NA	TGTGCCAGCAGCTTCTCCAGTCAGCCCCAGCATTTT	CASSFSSQPQHF